Listed here are 10 T cell receptor beta chains from one sample, sequenced in a study of T-cell reconstitution after alpha-beta-depleted transplantation in children. For TCRbeta, the library was prepared with unique molecular identifiers. TCRdb re-analysed the PCR reads in MiXCR, keeping a single row per CDR3 protein. The sample lists about 830,000 distinct CDR3 sequences, 15% to 20% occurring once. Sequencing used PBMCs, mostly from graft donor cells, obtained 360 days after TCRalphabeta/CD19-depleted stem cell transplant. These receptors all stem from a male patient younger than 18 who had a stem cell transplant for acute lymphoblastic leukemia, so the T cells may come from the graft donor.

This clonotype was seen a handful of times. The junction departs from the called germline gene at one end, perhaps through a read error. V gene TRBV4-1 combines with J gene TRBJ2-7, with 9 bases matching TRBD1. The germline V gene has CDR1 MGHRA and CDR2 YSYEKL. The CDR3 runs 12 residues. The CDR3 DNA is TGCGCCAGCAGCCAAGGGGACAGGGTTTTTAACTTC. Amino acid sequence: CASSQGDRVFNF.

The CDR3 is CASSRGLAGTLVSYEQYF. CDR3 nucleotides: TGCGCCAGCAGCCGGGGACTAGCGGGGACCCTAGTTTCCTACGAGCAGTACTTC. The chain is built from TRBV4-1 and TRBJ2-7; 13 bases are a match to TRBD2. The CDR3 extends over 18 amino acids. The ends lost 4 bases at V and 1 base at J; junction bases unmatched: 10. In germline, CDR1 is MGHRA, CDR2 YSYEKL.

The chain is built from TRBV7-9 and TRBJ2-5; D is perhaps TRBD1 (6 bases). Germline V lookup: CDR1 SEHNR, CDR2 FQNEAQ (reference sequence). Trimming shortened V by 6 bases and J by 5 bases, and 22 bases separated the two germline ends. CDR3 length equals 16 residues. CDR3 region: CASRTAVTGLGETQYF. CDR3 DNA: TGTGCCAGCAGGACAGCGGTCACAGGGTTAGGGGAGACCCAGTACTTC. The whole variable domain, filled in from reference TRBV7-9 and TRBJ2-5, reads DTGVSQNPRHKITKRGQNVTFRCDPISEHNRLYWYRQTLGQGPEFLTYFQNEAQLEKSRLLSDRFSAERPKGSFSTLEIQRTEQGDSAMYLCASRTAVTGLGETQYFGPGTRLLVL.

This sequence joins TRBV7-9 and TRBJ1-1; TRBD1 matches 8 bases. This CDR3 contains 15 residues. Per germline, CDR1 SEHNR and CDR2 FQNEAQ (reference sequence). V gave up 5 bases and J gave up 0 bases; unmatched junction bases: 5. The CDR3 reads CASSPGQAMNTEAFF. The CDR3 nucleotides are TGTGCCAGCAGCCCGGGACAGGCGATGAACACTGAAGCTTTCTTT.

CDR3 coding DNA: TGTGCCAGCAGTTGCCCGGTCGTCTCTGGGGCCAACGTCCTGACTTTC. Its translation is CASSCPVVSGANVLTF. The chain has TRBV12-3 or TRBV12-4 and TRBJ2-6; no reliable D call. There are 16 residues in the CDR3. V lost 4 bases to trimming and J lost 0 bases, with 10 bases between them.

This clonotype was found a few times. This sequence joins TRBV7-9 and TRBJ2-3; 8 nucleotides match TRBD1. Germline V gene sequence: CDR1 SEHNR, CDR2 FQNEAQ (reference sequence). With 7 bases clipped from V and 4 bases from J, the junction kept 13 bases outside the gene matches. The CDR3 has 16 residues. The CDR3 here is CASIPAGGVRADTQYF. CDR3 in DNA: TGTGCCAGCATCCCCGCAGGGGGCGTTCGGGCAGATACGCAGTATTTT.

The V call is TRBV12-3 or TRBV12-4, the J call TRBJ2-5; TRBD2 agrees at 8 bases. The CDR3 is 15 amino acids. Trimming cost V 6 bases and J 5 bases; bases outside gene matches: 11. The CDR3 DNA reads TGTGCCAGCAGGGGACTAGGAACGACTTTCGAGACCCAGTACTTC. Its translation: CASRGLGTTFETQYF.

Only a few counts were recorded for this clonotype. V is TRBV20-1 and J is TRBJ2-7, with TRBD2 matching 12 bases. J lost 7 bases, V lost 4 bases, and 11 bases had no gene match. The CDR3 has 15 amino acids. CDR1 and CDR2 (germline): DFQATT, SNEGSKA (reference sequence). The CDR3 DNA reads TGCAGTGCTACTAATCCTAGCGGGAGGGCCAGGGAGCAGTACTTC. This gives the protein CSATNPSGRAREQYF.

The chain employs TRBV14 and TRBJ2-1; 16 bases are a match to TRBD2. CDR3 length: 17 residues. V shed 2 bases, J shed 8 bases, and the junction held 6 bases outside the gene matches. The germline V gene has CDR1 SGHDN and CDR2 FVKESK. CDR3 nucleotide sequence: TGTGCCAGCAGCCAACCTCCGGGACTAGCGGGAGGGCATGAGCAGTTCTTC. Its protein product is CASSQPPGLAGGHEQFF. The variable domain in full, completed from reference TRBV14 and TRBJ2-1, reads EAGVTQFPSHSVIEKGQTVTLRCDPISGHDNLYWYRRVMGKEIKFLLHFVKESKQDESGMPNNRFLAERTGGTYSTLKVQPAELEDSGVYFCASSQPPGLAGGHEQFFGPGTRLTVL.

The CDR3 region has the DNA TGCGCCAGCAGCTTGGGCGGGCAAGCCCAAGAGACCCAGTACTTC. This codes for CASSLGGQAQETQYF. This chain joins TRBV5-1 and TRBJ2-5; weak D call: TRBD2 (5 bases). V was trimmed by 0 bases and J by 1 base, leaving 10 bases between them. Germline CDR1 and CDR2: SGHRS and YFSETQ. This CDR3 spans 15 amino acids. Variable domain in full (rest from reference TRBV5-1 and TRBJ2-5): KAGVTQTPRYLIKTRGQQVTLSCSPISGHRSVSWYQQTPGQGLQFLFEYFSETQRNKGNFPGRFSGRQFSNSRSEMNVSTLELGDSALYLCASSLGGQAQETQYFGPGTRLLVL.